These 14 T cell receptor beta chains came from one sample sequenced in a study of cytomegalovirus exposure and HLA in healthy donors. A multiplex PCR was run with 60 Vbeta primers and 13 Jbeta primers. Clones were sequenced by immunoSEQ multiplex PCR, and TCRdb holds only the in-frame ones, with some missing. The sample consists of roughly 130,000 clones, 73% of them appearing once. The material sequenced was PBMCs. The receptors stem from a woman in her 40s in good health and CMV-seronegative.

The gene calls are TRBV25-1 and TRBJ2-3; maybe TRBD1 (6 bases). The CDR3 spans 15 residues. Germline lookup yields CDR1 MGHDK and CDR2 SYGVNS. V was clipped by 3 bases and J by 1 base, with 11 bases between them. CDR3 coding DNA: TGTGCCAGCAGTGACCTAGCAGGGGGCACAGATACGCAGTATTTT. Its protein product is CASSDLAGGTDTQYF. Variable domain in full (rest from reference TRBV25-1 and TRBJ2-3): EADIYQTPRYLVIGTGKKITLECSQTMGHDKMYWYQQDPGMELHLIHYSYGVNSTEKGDLSSESTVSRIRTEHFPLTLESARPSHTSQYLCASSDLAGGTDTQYFGPGTRLTVL.

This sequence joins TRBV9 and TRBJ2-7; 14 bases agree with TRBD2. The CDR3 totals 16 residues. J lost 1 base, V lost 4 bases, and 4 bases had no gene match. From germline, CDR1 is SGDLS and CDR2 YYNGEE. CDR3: CASSRTSGGYSYEQYF. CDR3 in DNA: TGTGCCAGCAGCAGGACTAGCGGGGGGTATTCCTACGAGCAGTACTTC.

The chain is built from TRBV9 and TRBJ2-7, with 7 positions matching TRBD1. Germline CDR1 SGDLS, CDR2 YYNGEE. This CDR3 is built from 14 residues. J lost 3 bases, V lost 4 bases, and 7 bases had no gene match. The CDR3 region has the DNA TGTGCCAGCAGCTTGGGGGACAGTAGCTACGAGCAGTACGTC. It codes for CASSLGDSSYEQYV.

As DNA, the CDR3 is TGTGCCAGCAGTGAGTGGGGAGGGGCCCGGGATGAAAAACTGTTTTTT. Translated: CASSEWGGARDEKLFF. The V and J genes are TRBV25-1 and TRBJ1-4; D possibly corresponds to TRBD1 (5 bases). Trimming left V 3 bases short and J 6 bases short, with 17 bases between. Looked up from germline, CDR1 is MGHDK and CDR2 is SYGVNS. CDR3 size: 16 residues.

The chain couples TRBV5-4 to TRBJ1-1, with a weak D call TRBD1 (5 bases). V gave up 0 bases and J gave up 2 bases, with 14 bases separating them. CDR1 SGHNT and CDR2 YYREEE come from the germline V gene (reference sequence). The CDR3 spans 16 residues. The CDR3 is CASSLGSRQLNTEAFF. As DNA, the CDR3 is TGTGCCAGCAGCTTGGGGTCCAGACAGTTAAACACTGAAGCTTTCTTT.

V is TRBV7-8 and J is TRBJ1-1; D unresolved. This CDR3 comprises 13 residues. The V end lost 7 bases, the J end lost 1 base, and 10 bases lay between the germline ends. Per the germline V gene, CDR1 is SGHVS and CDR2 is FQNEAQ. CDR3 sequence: CASTLGTNTEAFF. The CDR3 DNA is TGTGCCAGCACCCTAGGAACGAACACTGAAGCTTTCTTT.

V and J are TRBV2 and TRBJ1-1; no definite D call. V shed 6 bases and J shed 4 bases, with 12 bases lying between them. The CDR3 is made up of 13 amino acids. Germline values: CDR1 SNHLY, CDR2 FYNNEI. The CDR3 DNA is TGTGCCAGCAGGAGGCAATCTAGCACTGAAGCTTTCTTT. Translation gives CASRRQSSTEAFF.

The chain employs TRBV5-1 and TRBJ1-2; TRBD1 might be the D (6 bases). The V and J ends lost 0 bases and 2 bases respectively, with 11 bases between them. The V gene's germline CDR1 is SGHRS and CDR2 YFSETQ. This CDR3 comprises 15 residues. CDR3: CASSLDGDTNYGYTF. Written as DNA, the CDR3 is TGCGCCAGCAGCTTGGATGGGGACACCAACTATGGCTACACCTTC.

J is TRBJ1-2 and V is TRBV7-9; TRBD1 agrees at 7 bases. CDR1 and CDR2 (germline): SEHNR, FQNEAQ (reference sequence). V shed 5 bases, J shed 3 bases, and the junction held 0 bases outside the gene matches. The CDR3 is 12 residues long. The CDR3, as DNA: TGTGCCAGCAGCCAGGGGGACTATGGCTACACCTTC. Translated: CASSQGDYGYTF.

In nucleotides, the CDR3 is TGTGCCAGCTCTTCGTTTGAAAAACTGTTTTTT. Translated: CASSSFEKLFF. The rearrangement joins TRBV6-5 to TRBJ1-4; no clear D gene. V gave up 8 bases and J gave up 7 bases, with 8 bases separating them. Germline V lookup: CDR1 MNHEY, CDR2 SVGAGI. The CDR3 totals 11 residues.

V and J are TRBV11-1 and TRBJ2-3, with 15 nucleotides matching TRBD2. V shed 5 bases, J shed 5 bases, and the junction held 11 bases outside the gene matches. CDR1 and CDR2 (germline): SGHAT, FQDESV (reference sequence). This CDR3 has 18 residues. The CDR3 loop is CASSTSSWGLAGGDTQYF. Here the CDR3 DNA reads TGTGCCAGCAGCACTTCATCTTGGGGACTAGCGGGGGGAGATACGCAGTATTTT. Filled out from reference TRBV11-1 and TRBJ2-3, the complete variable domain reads EAEVAQSPRYKITEKSQAVAFWCDPISGHATLYWYRQILGQGPELLVQFQDESVVDDSQLPKDRFSAERLKGVDSTLKIQPAELGDSAMYLCASSTSSWGLAGGDTQYFGPGTRLTVL.

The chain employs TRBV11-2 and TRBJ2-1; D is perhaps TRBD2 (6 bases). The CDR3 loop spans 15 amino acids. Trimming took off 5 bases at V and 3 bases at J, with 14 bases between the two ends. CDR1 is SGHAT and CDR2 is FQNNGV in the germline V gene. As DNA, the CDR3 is TGTGCCAGCAGCCCCGGGGGAGGATACTACAATGAGCAGTTCTTC. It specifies CASSPGGGYYNEQFF.

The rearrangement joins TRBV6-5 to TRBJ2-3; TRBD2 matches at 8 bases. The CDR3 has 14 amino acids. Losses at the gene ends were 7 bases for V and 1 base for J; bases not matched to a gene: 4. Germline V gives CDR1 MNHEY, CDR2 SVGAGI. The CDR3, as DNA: TGTGCCAGCAAGGCAGCGGGGGGCACAGATACGCAGTATTTT. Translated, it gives CASKAAGGTDTQYF.

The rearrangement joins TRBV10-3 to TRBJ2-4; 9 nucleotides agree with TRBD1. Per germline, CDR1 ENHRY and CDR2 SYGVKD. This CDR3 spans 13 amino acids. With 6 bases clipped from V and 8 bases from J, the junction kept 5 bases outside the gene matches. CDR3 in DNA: TGTGCCATCAGCGGACAGGGGACGGACATTCAGTACTTC. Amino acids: CAISGQGTDIQYF.